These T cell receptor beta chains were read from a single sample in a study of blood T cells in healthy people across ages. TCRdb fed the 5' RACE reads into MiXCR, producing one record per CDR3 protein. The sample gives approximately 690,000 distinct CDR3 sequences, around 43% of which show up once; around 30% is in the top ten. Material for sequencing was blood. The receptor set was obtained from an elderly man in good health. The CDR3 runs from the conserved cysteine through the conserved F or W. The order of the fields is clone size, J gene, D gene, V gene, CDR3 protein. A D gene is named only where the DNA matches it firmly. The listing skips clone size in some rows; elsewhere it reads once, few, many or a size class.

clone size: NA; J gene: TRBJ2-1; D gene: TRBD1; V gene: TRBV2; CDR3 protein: CVSGGQGLFGGEQFF
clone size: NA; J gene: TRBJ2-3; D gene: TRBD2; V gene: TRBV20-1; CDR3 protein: CSAAGGGQGDTQYF
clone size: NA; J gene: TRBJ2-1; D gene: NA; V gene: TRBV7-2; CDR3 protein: CASSLVRAGEQFF
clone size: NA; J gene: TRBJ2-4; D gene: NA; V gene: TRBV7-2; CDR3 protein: CASSEPAKNIQYF
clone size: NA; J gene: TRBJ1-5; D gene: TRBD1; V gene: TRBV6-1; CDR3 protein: CATGPGTGGQQPQHF
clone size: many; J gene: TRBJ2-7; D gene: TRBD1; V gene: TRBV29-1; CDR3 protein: CSVGTGISYEQYF
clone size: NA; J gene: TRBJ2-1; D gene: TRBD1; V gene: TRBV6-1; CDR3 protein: CASRTDRNSYNEQFF
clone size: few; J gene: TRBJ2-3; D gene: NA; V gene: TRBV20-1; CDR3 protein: CSARDPLSTDTQYF
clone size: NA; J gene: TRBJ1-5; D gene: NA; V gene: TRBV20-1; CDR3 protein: CSARGGNSNQPQHF
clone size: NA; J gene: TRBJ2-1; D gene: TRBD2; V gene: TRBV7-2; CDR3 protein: CTSSLPSGRNEQFF
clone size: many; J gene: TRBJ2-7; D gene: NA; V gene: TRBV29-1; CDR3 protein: CSVQGNRYEQYF
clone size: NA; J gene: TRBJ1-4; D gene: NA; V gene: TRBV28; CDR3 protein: CASTLTAHNEKLFF
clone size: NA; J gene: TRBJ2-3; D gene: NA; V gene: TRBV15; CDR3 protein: CATTLGGTSNTQYF
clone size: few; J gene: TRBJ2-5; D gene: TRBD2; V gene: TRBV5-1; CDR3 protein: CASSAFAAGGPVTQYF
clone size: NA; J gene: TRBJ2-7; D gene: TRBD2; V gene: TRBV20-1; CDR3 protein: CSARKTSGHNEQYF
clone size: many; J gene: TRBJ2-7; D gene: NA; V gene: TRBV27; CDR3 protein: CASRTSGYEQYF